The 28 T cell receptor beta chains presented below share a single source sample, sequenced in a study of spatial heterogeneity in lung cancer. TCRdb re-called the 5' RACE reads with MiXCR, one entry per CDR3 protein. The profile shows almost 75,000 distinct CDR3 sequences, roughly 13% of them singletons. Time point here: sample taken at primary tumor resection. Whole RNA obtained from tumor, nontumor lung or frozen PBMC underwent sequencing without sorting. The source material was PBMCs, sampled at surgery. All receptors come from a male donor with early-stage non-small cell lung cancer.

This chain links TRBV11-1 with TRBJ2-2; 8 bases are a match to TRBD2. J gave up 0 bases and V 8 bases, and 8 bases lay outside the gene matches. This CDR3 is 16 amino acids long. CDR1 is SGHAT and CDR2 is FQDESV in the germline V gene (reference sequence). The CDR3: CASRPPGLANTGELFF. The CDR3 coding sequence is TGTGCCAGCCGTCCCCCGGGACTAGCGAACACCGGGGAGCTGTTTTTT.

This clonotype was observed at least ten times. CDR3 amino acids: CSVGLSSSSYNEQFF. For the CDR3, the DNA is TGCAGCGTTGGACTCAGCTCTAGCTCCTACAATGAGCAGTTCTTC. This chain uses TRBV29-1 with TRBJ2-1; no definite D call. V lost 4 bases and J lost 0, with 13 bases in between. CDR3 size: 15 residues. Germline values: CDR1 SQVTM, CDR2 ANQGSEA.

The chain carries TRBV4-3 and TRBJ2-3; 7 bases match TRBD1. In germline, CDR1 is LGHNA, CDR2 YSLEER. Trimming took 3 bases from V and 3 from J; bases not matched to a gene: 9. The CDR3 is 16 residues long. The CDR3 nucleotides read TGCGCCAGCAGCCACGGTCGGGGACAGAGAACAGATACGCAGTATTTT. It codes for CASSHGRGQRTDTQYF.

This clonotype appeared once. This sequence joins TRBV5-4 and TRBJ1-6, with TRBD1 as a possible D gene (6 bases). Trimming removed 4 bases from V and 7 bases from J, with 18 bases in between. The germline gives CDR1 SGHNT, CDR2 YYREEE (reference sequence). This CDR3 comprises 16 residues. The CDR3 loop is CASSVDLTGANSPLHF. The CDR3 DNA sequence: TGTGCCAGCAGCGTGGACCTGACAGGCGCCAATTCACCCCTCCACTTT.

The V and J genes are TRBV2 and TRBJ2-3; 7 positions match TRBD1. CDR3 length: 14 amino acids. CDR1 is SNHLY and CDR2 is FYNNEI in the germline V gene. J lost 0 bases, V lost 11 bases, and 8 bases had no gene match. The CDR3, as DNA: TGTGCCGTTCGACAGGGCCTCAGCACAGATACGCAGTATTTT. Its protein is CAVRQGLSTDTQYF.

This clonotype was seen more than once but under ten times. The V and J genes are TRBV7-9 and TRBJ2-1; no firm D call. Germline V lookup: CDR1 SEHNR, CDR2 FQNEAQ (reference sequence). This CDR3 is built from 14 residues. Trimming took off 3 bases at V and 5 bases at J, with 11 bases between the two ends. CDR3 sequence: CASSFIQYDNEQFF. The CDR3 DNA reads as TGTGCCAGCAGCTTTATACAGTACGACAATGAGCAGTTCTTC.

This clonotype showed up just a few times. CDR3 DNA sequence: TGTGCCATCAGTGAACCGGGACAGGGAAGATTTGGCTACACCTTC. Translation: CAISEPGQGRFGYTF. This chain joins TRBV10-3 and TRBJ1-2; 9 nucleotides align to TRBD1. CDR1 and CDR2 from the germline V gene are ENHRY and SYGVKD. The J segment lost 7 bases and the V segment lost 3 bases, leaving 9 bases of the junction unmatched. The CDR3 loop spans 15 amino acids.

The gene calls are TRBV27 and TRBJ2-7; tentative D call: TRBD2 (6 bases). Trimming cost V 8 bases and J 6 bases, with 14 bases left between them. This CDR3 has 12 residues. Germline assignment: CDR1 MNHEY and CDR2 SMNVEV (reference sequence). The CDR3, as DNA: TGTGCCAGCTGGGGAGGATTTGGCGAGCAGTACTTC. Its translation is CASWGGFGEQYF.

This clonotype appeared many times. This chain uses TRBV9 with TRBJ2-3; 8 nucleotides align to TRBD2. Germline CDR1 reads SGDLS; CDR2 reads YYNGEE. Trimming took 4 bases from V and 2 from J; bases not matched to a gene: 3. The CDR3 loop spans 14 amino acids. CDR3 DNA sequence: TGTGCCAGCAGCTCTGGACTAGCCACAGATACGCAGTATTTT. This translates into CASSSGLATDTQYF.

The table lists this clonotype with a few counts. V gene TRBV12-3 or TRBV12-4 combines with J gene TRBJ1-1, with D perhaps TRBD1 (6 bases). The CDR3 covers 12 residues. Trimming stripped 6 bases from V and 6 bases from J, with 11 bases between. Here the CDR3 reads CASRLRGPEAFF. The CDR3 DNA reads TGTGCCAGCAGACTCAGGGGCCCTGAAGCTTTCTTT.

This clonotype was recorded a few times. This CDR3 is CASRGTLTGTGLGANVLTF. For the CDR3, the DNA is TGTGCCAGCAGGGGTACTTTGACCGGGACAGGGTTAGGGGCCAACGTCCTGACTTTC. The V gene is TRBV2, the J gene TRBJ2-6; TRBD1 matches at 9 bases. The ends lost 6 bases at V and 4 bases at J; junction bases unmatched: 16. The CDR3 has 19 amino acids. The germline V gene has CDR1 SNHLY and CDR2 FYNNEI.

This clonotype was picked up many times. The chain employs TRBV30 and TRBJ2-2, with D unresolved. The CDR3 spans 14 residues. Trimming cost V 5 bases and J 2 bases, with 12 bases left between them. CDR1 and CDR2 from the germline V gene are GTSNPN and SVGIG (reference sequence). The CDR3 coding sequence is TGTGCCTGGTCAACAAGCCTAAACACCGGGGAGCTGTTTTTT. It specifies CAWSTSLNTGELFF.

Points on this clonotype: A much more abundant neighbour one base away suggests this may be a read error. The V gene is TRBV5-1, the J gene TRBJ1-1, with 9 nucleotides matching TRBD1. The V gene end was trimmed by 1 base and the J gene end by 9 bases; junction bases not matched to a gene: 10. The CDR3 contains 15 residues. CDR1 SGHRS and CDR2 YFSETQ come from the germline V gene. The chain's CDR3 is CASSLTGTGKTKAFF. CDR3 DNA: TGCGCCAGCAGCTTGACCGGGACAGGGAAGACTAAAGCTTTCTTT. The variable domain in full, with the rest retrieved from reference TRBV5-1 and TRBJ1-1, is KAGVTQTPRYLIKTRGQQVTLSCSPISGHRSVSWYQQTPGQGLQFLFEYFSETQRNKGNFPGRFSGRQFSNSRSEMNVSTLELGDSALYLCASSLTGTGKTKAFFGQGTRLTVV.

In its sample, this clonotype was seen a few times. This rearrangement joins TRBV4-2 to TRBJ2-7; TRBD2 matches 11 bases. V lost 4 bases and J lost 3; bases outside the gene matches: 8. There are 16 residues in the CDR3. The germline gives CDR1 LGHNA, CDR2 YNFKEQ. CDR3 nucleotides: TGTGCCAGCAGCCGGACTTCCGGGACTAGCGGCTACGAGCAGTACTTC. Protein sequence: CASSRTSGTSGYEQYF.

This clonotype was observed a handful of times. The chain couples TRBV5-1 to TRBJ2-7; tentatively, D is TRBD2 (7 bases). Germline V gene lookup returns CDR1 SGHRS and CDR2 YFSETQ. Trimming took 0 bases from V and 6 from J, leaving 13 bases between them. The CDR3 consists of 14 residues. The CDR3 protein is CASSLVPGGSEQYF. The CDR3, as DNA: TGCGCCAGCAGCTTGGTACCGGGGGGCAGCGAGCAGTACTTC.

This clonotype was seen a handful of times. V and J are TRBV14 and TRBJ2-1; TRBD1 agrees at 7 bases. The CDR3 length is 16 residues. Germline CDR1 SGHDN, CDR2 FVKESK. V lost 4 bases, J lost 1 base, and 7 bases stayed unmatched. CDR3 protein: CASSPPRQGSYNEQFF. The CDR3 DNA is TGTGCCAGCAGCCCCCCAAGACAGGGTTCCTACAATGAGCAGTTCTTC.

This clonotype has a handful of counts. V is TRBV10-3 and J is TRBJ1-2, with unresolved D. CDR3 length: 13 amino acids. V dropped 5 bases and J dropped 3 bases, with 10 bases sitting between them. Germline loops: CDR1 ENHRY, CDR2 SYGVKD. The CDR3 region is CAISPTEHYGYTF. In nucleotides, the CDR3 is TGTGCCATCAGTCCCACAGAGCACTATGGCTACACCTTC.

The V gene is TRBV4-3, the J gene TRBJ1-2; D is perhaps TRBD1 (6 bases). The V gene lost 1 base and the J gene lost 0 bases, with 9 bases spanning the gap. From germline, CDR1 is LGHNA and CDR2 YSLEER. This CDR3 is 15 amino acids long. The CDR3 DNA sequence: TGCGCCAGCAGCCAAGCGACAGGCGCTAACTATGGCTACACCTTC. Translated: CASSQATGANYGYTF.

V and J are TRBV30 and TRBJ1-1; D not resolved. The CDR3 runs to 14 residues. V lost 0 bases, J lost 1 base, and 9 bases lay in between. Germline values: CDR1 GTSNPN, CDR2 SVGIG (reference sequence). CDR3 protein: CAWSVKHRNTEAFF. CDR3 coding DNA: TGTGCCTGGAGTGTTAAACACAGGAACACTGAAGCTTTCTTT.

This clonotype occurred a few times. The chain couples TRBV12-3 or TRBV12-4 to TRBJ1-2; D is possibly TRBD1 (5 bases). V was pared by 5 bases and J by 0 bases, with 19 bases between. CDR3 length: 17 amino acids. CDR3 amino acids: CASSSGTSLSPNYGYTF. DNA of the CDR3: TGTGCCAGCAGTAGCGGGACTTCTCTTTCCCCTAACTATGGCTACACCTTC.

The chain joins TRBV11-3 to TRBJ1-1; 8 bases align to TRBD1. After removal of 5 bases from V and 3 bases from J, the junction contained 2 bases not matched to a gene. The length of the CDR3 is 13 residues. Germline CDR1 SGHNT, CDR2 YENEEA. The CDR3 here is CASSVQGDTEAFF. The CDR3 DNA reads TGTGCCAGCAGCGTACAGGGGGACACTGAAGCTTTCTTT.

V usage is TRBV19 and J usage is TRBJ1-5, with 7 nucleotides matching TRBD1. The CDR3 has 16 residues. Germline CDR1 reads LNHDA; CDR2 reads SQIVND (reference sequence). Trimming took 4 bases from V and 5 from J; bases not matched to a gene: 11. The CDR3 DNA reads TGTGCCAGTAGTAAGGGGAGCAGGGGGTCGTATCAGCCCCAGCATTTT. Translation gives CASSKGSRGSYQPQHF.

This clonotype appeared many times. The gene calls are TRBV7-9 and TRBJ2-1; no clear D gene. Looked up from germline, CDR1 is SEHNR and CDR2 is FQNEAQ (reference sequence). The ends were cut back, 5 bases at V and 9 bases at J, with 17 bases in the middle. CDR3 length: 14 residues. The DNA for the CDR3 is TGTGCCAGCAGCACTCCGGGCCATGACGTTGAGCAGTTCTTC. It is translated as CASSTPGHDVEQFF.

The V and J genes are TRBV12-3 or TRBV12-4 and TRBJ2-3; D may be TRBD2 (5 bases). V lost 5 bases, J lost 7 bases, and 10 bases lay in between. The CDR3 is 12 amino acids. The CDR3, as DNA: TGTGCCAGCAGTGTTAGCGCACATACGCAGTATTTT. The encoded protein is CASSVSAHTQYF.

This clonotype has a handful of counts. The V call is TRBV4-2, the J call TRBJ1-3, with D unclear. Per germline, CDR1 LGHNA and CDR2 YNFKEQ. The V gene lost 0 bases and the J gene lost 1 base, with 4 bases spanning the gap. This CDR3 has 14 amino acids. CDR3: CASSQETSGNTIYF. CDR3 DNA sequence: TGTGCCAGCAGCCAAGAGACATCTGGAAACACCATATATTTT.

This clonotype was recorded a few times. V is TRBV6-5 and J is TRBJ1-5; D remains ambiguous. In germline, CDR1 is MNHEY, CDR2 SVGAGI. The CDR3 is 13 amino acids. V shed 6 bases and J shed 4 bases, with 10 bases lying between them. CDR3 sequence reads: CASSGLLNQPQHF. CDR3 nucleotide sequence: TGTGCCAGCAGCGGACTGTTAAATCAGCCCCAGCATTTT.

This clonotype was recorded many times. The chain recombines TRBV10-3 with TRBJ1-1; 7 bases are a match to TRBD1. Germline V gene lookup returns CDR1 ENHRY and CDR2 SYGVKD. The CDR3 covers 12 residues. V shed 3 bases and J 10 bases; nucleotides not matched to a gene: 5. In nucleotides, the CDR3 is TGTGCCATCAGTGATGACAGGGTCGGAGCTTTCTTT. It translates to CAISDDRVGAFF.

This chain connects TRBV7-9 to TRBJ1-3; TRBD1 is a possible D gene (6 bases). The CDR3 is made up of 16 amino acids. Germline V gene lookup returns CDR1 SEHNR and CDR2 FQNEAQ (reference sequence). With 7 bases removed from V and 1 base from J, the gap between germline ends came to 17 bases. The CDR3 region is CASTATGTFSGNTIYF. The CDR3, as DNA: TGTGCCAGCACCGCGACAGGAACTTTTTCTGGAAACACCATATATTTT.